The T cell receptor (beta chain) under discussion was sequenced for a study of OX40 agonist ivuxolimab in advanced cancers. Autoimmune disease history or systemic immunosuppression excluded patients. TCRdb's table, derived via immunoSEQ multiplex PCR, lists solely in-frame clones and lacks some. The sample contains some 80,000 clones, over 75% of which appear only once. The germline gives CDR1 SQVTM, CDR2 ANQGSEA. The CDR3 consists of 13 residues. V gave up 3 bases and J gave up 7 bases; unmatched junction bases: 5. Specimen: CD4+ or CD8+ T cells sorted from blood, collected in a trial of the OX40 agonist ivuxolimab. V and J are TRBV29-1 and TRBJ2-1; 8 nucleotides align to TRBD1. The receptor comes from an adult with an advanced solid tumor such as melanoma, head and neck, liver or kidney cancer. CDR3 sequence reads: CSVDLGTGNEQFF. In DNA form, the CDR3 reads TGCAGCGTTGACCTCGGGACAGGAAATGAGCAGTTCTTC.